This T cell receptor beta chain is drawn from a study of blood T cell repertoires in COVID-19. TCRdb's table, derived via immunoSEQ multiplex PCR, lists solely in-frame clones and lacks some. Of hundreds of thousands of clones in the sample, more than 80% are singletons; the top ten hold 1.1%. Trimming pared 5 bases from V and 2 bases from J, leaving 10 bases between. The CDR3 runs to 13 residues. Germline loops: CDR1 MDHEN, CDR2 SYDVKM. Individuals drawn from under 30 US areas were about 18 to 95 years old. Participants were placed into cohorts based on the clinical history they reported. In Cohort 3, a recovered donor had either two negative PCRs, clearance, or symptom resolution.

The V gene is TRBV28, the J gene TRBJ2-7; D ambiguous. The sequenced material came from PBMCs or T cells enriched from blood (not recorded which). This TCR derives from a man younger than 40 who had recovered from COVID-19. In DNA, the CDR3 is TGTGCCAGCAGTCGTGGGCCTCCCTACGAGCAGTACTTC. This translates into CASSRGPPYEQYF.